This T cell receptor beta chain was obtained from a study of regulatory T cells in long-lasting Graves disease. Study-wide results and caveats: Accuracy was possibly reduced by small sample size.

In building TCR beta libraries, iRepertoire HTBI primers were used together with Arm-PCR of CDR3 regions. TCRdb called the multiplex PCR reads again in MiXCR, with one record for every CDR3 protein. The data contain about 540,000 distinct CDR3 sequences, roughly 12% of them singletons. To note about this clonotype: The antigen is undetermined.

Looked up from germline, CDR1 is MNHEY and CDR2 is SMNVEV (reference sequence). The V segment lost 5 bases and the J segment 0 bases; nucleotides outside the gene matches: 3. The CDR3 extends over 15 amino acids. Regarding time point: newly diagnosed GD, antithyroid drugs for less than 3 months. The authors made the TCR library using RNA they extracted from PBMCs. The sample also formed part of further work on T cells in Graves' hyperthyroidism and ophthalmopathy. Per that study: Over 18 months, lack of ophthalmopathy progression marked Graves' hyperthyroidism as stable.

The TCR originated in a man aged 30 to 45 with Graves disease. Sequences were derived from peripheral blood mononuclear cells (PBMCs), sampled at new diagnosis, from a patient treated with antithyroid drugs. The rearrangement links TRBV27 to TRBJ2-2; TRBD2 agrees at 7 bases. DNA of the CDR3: TGTGCCAGCAGTGTACTAGCGCCGAACACCGGGGAGCTGTTTTTT. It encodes CASSVLAPNTGELFF.